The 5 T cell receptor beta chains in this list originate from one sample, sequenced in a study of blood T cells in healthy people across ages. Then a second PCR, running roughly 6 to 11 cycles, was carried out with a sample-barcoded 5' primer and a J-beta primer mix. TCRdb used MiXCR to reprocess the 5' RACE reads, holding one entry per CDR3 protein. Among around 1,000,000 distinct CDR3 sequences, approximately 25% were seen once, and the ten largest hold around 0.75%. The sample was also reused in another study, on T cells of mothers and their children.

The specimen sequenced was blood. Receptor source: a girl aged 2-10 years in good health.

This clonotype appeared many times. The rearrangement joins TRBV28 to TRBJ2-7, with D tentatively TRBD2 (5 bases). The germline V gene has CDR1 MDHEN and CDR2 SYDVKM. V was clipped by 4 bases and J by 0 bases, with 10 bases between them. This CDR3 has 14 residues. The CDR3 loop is CASSSLGSSYEQYF. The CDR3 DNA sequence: TGTGCCAGCAGTTCTCTAGGGAGCTCCTACGAGCAGTACTTC.

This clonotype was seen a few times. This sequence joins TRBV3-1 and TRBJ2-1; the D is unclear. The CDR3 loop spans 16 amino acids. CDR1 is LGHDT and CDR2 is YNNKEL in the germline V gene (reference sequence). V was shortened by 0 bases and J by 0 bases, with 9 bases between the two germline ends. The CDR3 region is CASSQDLRSSYNEQFF. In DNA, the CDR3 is TGTGCCAGCAGCCAAGACTTGAGGAGCTCCTACAATGAGCAGTTCTTC.

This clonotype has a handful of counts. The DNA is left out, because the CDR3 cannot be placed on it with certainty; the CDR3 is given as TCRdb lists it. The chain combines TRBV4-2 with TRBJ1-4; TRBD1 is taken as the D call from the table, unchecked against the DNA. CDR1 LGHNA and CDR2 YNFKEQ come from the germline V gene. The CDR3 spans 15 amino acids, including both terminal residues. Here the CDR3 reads CASSQDFGAGEKLFF.

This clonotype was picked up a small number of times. In DNA form, the CDR3 reads TGCGCCAGCAGCTGGAGGCCGGGTGAAGATACGCAGTATTTT. Protein product: CASSWRPGEDTQYF. The chain employs TRBV5-1 and TRBJ2-3; a weak D match, TRBD2 (5 bases). The CDR3 consists of 14 residues. Trimming cost V 3 bases and J 5 bases, with 13 bases left between them. Germline V lookup: CDR1 SGHRS, CDR2 YFSETQ.

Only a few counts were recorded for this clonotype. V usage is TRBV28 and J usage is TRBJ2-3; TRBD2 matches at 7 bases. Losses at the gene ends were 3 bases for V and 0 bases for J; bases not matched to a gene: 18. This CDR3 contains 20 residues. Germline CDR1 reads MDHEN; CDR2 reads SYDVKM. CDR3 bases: TGTGCCAGCAGTTTCGAAACTGCTGGAATAAGCGGGGCTAGCACAGATACGCAGTATTTT. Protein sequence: CASSFETAGISGASTDTQYF.